These 2 T cell receptor beta chains share one sample of origin, sequenced in a study of long-term antiretroviral therapy in people with HIV. Survey level was the resolution at which the v3.0 immunoSEQ assay ran. Generated by immunoSEQ multiplex PCR, the TCRdb table keeps only in-frame clones and is missing some. Of 15,000 to 20,000 clones listed, over 65% are singletons. The material sequenced was unsorted PBMCs, taken 0.5 years before starting antiretroviral therapy. All receptors come from a woman in her forties or fifties with HIV.

The chain uses TRBV27 and TRBJ1-6, with 11 bases fitting TRBD1. V shed 6 bases and J 7 bases; nucleotides not matched to a gene: 5. The CDR3 has 15 amino acids. The V gene's germline CDR1 is MNHEY and CDR2 SMNVEV (reference sequence). CDR3 bases: TGTGCCAGCAGCCCCGGGACAGGGGGAAATTCACCCCTCCACTTT. It codes for CASSPGTGGNSPLHF.

V gene TRBV15 combines with J gene TRBJ2-3; a possible D gene is TRBD1 (5 bases). CDR3 size: 15 residues. V was cut by 3 bases and J by 0 bases, with 10 bases left in between. Germline V gene sequence: CDR1 LNHNV, CDR2 YYDKDF (reference sequence). The CDR3 sequence: CATSSTSGSTDTQYF. The DNA for the CDR3 is TGTGCCACCAGCAGCACATCAGGGAGCACAGATACGCAGTATTTT.